This T cell receptor (beta chain) was recorded in a study of cytomegalovirus exposure and HLA in healthy donors. General study findings and limits: The study listed some 160 cytomegalovirus-associated TCR beta chains.

Turning to this clone: The target antigen is unknown.

V dropped 4 bases and J dropped 7; count of bases not matched to a gene: 6. This CDR3 has 15 amino acids. Per the germline V gene, CDR1 is SGHNT and CDR2 is YYREEE (reference sequence). 13 Jbeta primers and 60 Vbeta primers were used for the PCR. TCRdb's copy holds only in-frame clones and misses some; the assay was immunoSEQ multiplex PCR. The table shows under 300,000 clones, with approximately 91% occurring only once. The sequenced sample consisted of PBMCs. This TCR derives from a girl aged 2 to 10 in good health and CMV-seronegative. The chain employs TRBV5-4 and TRBJ2-1, with 12 bases identical to TRBD2. The CDR3 region is CASSPATSGRNEQFF. Here the CDR3 DNA reads TGTGCCAGCAGCCCCGCGACTAGCGGGAGAAATGAGCAGTTCTTC. The variable domain in full, with the rest retrieved from reference TRBV5-4 and TRBJ2-1, is ETGVTQSPTHLIKTRGQQVTLRCSSQSGHNTVSWYQQALGQGPQFIFQYYREEENGRGNFPPRFSGLQFPNYSSELNVNALELDDSALYLCASSPATSGRNEQFFGPGTRLTVL.